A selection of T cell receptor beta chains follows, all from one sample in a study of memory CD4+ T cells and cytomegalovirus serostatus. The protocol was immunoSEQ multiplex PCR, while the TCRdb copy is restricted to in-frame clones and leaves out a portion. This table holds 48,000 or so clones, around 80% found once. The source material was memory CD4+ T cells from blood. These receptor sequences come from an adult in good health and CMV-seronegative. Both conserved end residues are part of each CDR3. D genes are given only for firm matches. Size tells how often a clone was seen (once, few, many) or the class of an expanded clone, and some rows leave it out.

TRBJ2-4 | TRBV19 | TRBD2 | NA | CASATSGRYDIQYF | TGTGCCAGTGCTACTAGCGGGAGATACGACATTCAGTACTTC
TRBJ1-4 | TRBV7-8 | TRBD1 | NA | CASSLGTGVNEKLFF | TGTGCCAGCAGTTTGGGGACAGGGGTCAATGAAAAACTGTTTTTT
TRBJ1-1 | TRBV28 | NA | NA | CASSDRTTPVPEAFF | TGTGCCAGCAGTGACCGCACGACGCCGGTCCCTGAAGCTTTCTTT
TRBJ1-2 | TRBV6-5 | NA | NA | CASSYNTVRYGYTF | TGTGCCAGCAGTTACAACACAGTCCGCTATGGCTACACCTTC
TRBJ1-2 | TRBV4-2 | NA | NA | CASSPEEARGYTF | TGTGCCAGCAGCCCAGAGGAGGCAAGAGGCTACACCTTC
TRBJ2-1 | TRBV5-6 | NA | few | CASSGYRGGYNEQFF | TGTGCCAGCAGCGGCTACAGGGGAGGATACAATGAGCAGTTCTTC
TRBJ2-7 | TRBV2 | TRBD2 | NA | CAGTGGDSSYEQYF | TGTGCCGGAACCGGGGGGGATAGCTCCTACGAGCAGTACTTC
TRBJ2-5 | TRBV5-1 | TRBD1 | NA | CASSLDPQGGEETQYF | TGCGCCAGCAGCTTGGACCCTCAAGGGGGCGAAGAGACCCAGTACTTC
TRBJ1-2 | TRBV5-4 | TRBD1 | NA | CASSLAGGYGYTF | TGTGCCAGCAGCTTGGCAGGGGGTTATGGCTACACCTTC
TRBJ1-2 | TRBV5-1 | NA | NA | CASSPQAANYGYTF | TGCGCCAGCAGTCCACAGGCGGCTAACTATGGCTACACCTTC
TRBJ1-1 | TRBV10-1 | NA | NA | CASSPGEGTEAFF | TGCGCCAGCAGCCCGGGAGAGGGGACTGAAGCTTTCTTT
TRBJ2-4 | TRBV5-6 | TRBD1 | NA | CASSLTRTGGNIQYF | TGTGCCAGCAGCTTGACGCGGACAGGGGGCAACATTCAGTACTTC